The sequence of this TCR beta chain was determined in a study of blood T cell repertoires in COVID-19. Study background: From T cells, B-cell-depleted T cells, or PBMCs came the material, which was cDNA or gDNA.

Original handling: Counts of nucleated cells, estimated from reference gene primer amplification, were obtained. Profiling relied on immunoSEQ multiplex PCR, and the TCRdb table lists in-frame clones only, not all of them. V and J calls and clone size are as listed in that table; D and trimming were resolved from the DNA. The sample shows a few hundred thousand clones, roughly 84% of them seen only once. This CDR3 comprises 14 residues. Germline CDR1 is KGHSH and CDR2 is LQKENI. The V and J ends lost 3 bases and 8 bases respectively, with 13 bases between them. This sequence originates from an elderly woman with acute or convalescent COVID-19. J is TRBJ1-4 and V is TRBV18; D is perhaps TRBD1 (6 bases). Sample: peripheral blood. The CDR3 here is CASSPLQGGEKLFF. For the CDR3, the DNA is TGTGCCAGCTCACCCCTACAGGGAGGGGAAAAACTGTTTTTT.